This TCR beta chain was documented in a study of blood T cell repertoires in COVID-19. Study overall: Acute and convalescent COVID-19 specimens originated in the United States, Italy and Spain. In each case, the material was cDNA or gDNA derived from T cells, B-cell-depleted T cells, or PBMCs.

Original processing notes: From reference gene primer amplification, estimates of nucleated cell counts were derived. Some clones are missing from TCRdb's copy, which holds only in-frame ones; the method was immunoSEQ multiplex PCR. V, J and clone size reflect that table, while D and trimming were determined from the DNA. This sample carries around 200,000 clones, approximately 80% of them seen once, and the ten largest clones take approximately 7%. What was sequenced was peripheral blood. This receptor was taken from a human donor in a cohort sampled during active COVID-19.

The DNA of the CDR3 is TGCGCCAGCTCTTACCAGGGCGACACTGAAGCTTTCTTT. Its protein product is CASSYQGDTEAFF. V is TRBV10-1 and J is TRBJ1-1; D perhaps matches TRBD1 (5 bases). Germline lookup yields CDR1 WNHNN and CDR2 SYGVQD (reference sequence). V lost 8 bases, J lost 3 bases, and 13 bases lay in between. This CDR3 spans 13 amino acids.